This TCR beta chain was identified during a study of CD8+CD57+ T cells in acquired aplastic anemia. For the study at large: On average, sorted CD4+ and CD8+ cells gave around 3 ug of DNA. Findings and limits, study-wide: Researchers report that twenty-nine CD8+ CDR3 sequences appeared in both patients and controls. Any difference that existed in CD8+ Simpson's diversity between patients and controls was not significant.

CDR3 and TCR beta VDJ profiling relied on a genomic DNA template. MiXCR, run by TCRdb on the reads, gives a single entry per CDR3 protein. The sample lists fewer than 80,000 distinct CDR3 sequences; under 80% were seen once. Germline loops: CDR1 DFQATT, CDR2 SNEGSKA (reference sequence). V was trimmed by 3 bases and J by 3 bases, leaving 15 bases between them. This CDR3 spans 14 amino acids. It was patients with CD8+CD57+ cell expansion by flow cytometry who were chosen for sequencing. Details on this clonotype: The antigen is not known.

The rearrangement links TRBV20-1 to TRBJ2-7; tentatively, D is TRBD2 (6 bases). The sample was sorted CD4+, CD8+, or CD8+CD57+ T cells (not recorded which) from PBMCs. The receptor was derived from a human donor with aplastic anemia. This CDR3 reads CSARDYRGIYEQYF. The CDR3 nucleotides are TGCAGTGCTAGGGACTATCGGGGGATCTACGAGCAGTACTTC.